This TCR beta chain was sequenced for a study of prognosis after radiotherapy for stage I lung cancer. Study details: Median age was 74.5 years (roughly 50 to 90) among 10 to 15 men and over five women.

Peripheral blood, 6 to 7.5 milliliters per draw, was collected at each of two time points. This clonotype was observed at least ten times. Amplification of TCR beta CDR3 from genomic DNA used two-round multiplex PCR. Specific primers for each TRBV and TRBJ gene were what first-round PCR used. TCRdb processed the multiplex PCR reads anew with MiXCR; each CDR3 protein has one entry. The profile covers about 59,000 distinct CDR3 sequences, with more than 25% appearing a single time and approximately 8.3% taken by the ten largest. This CDR3 comprises 15 residues. Per the germline V gene, CDR1 is DFQATT and CDR2 is SNEGSKA (reference sequence). V dropped 0 bases and J dropped 4 bases, with 16 bases sitting between them.

The rearrangement uses TRBV20-1 and TRBJ2-7, with a possible D match to TRBD1 (5 bases). The sequence came from a donor over 45 with non-small cell lung cancer. The sequencing used PBMCs, collected before or after stereotactic body radiation therapy (not recorded which). The CDR3 loop is CSAREADFDSYEQYF. CDR3 bases: TGCAGTGCTAGAGAGGCCGACTTCGACAGTTACGAGCAGTACTTC.